Below are 8 T cell receptor beta chains sequenced from a single sample in a study of monozygotic twins with inflammatory bowel disease. TCRdb re-analyzed the 5' RACE reads; it lists each CDR3 protein once, without DNA. The sample table includes more than 95,000 distinct CDR3 sequences. The sample taken for sequencing was blood. These receptor sequences come from a human donor with ulcerative colitis or Crohn's disease, or a healthy co-twin of an affected twin (not recorded which).

The gene calls are TRBV7-9 and TRBJ1-4; the D call of TRBD1 rests on TCRdb alone, since no DNA is present to check it. The CDR3 contains 15 residues. Germline V gives CDR1 SEHNR, CDR2 FQNEAQ (reference sequence). The CDR3 loop is CASSQGQGRDEKLFF.

The V call is TRBV28, the J call TRBJ2-1; TCRdb designates TRBD2, a call that cannot be tested without DNA. The germline V gene encodes CDR1 MDHEN and CDR2 SYDVKM. There are 19 residues in the CDR3. CDR3 protein: CASSFRGLAGGAPYNEQFF.

The chain carries TRBV3-1 and TRBJ2-2. The CDR3 consists of 16 residues. CDR1 is LGHDT, CDR2 YNNKEL, per germline (reference sequence). CDR3 sequence: CASSQIRTVYTGELFF. Full variable domain (outside the CDR3, taken from reference TRBV3-1 and TRBJ2-2): DTAVSQTPKYLVTQMGNDKSIKCEQNLGHDTMYWYKQDSKKFLKIMFSYNNKELIINETVPNRFSPKSPDKAHLNLHINSLELGDSAVYFCASSQIRTVYTGELFFGEGSRLTVL.

This chain connects TRBV12-3 or TRBV12-4 to TRBJ2-2; TCRdb's D call, TRBD2, is unchecked because there is no DNA. CDR3 length: 20 residues. CDR3 in amino acids: CASSLSFLAGATINTGELFF.

CDR3 amino acids: CASSSSNNSPLHF. The V call is TRBV7-9, the J call TRBJ1-6. Germline values: CDR1 SEHNR, CDR2 FQNEAQ (reference sequence). This CDR3 spans 13 amino acids. Supplemented by reference TRBV7-9 and TRBJ1-6, the full variable domain reads DTGVSQNPRHKITKRGQNVTFRCDPISEHNRLYWYRQTLGQGPEFLTYFQNEAQLEKSRLLSDRFSAERPKGSFSTLEIQRTEQGDSAMYLCASSSSNNSPLHFGNGTRLTVT.

The rearrangement joins TRBV24-1 to TRBJ2-1; TCRdb's D call, TRBD2, is unchecked because there is no DNA. CDR3 length equals 16 residues. Germline loops: CDR1 KGHDR, CDR2 SFDVKD. CDR3: CATSVIRTSGSDEQFF.

The gene calls are TRBV6-5 and TRBJ1-2. Germline CDR1 MNHEY, CDR2 SVGAGI. The CDR3 length is 15 residues. The CDR3 region is CASSYQPQNNYGYTF.

V usage is TRBV12-3 or TRBV12-4 and J usage is TRBJ2-1. The CDR3 length is 13 residues. CDR3 sequence: CASSFGLSYEQFF.